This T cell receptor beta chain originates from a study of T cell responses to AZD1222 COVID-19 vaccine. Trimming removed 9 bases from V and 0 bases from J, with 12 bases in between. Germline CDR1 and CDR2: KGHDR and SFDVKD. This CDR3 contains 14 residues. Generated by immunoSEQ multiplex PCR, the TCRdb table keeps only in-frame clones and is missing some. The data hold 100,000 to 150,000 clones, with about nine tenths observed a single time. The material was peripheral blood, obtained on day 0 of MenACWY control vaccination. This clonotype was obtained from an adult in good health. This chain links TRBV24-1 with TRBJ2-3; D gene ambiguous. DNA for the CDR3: TGTGCCACCTCCGGAAGTACTAGCACAGATACGCAGTATTTT. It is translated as CATSGSTSTDTQYF.